What follows describes a single TCR beta chain. V lost 4 bases and J 4 bases, leaving 8 bases between the germline ends. The CDR3 length is 13 residues. Per the germline V gene, CDR1 is ENHRY and CDR2 is SYGVKD. The entry originates in a study of identical twins' blood T cells. TCRdb analysed the 5' RACE reads with MiXCR anew, one entry per CDR3 protein. The sample contains fewer than 450,000 distinct CDR3 sequences, 28% of which appear only once. The rearrangement joins TRBV10-3 to TRBJ2-1; the D gene is possibly TRBD1 (6 bases). This receptor was taken from a woman aged 18-49 years in good health. The source material was PBMCs. The CDR3 spells CAISGTEYNEQFF. The CDR3 DNA is TGTGCCATCAGTGGGACAGAGTACAATGAGCAGTTCTTC.